This passage covers 3 T cell receptor beta chains from one sample sequenced in a study of T cell clonality in common variable immunodeficiency. The table came from immunoSEQ multiplex PCR; TCRdb's copy has only in-frame clones and leaves some out. This sample comprises roughly 57,000 clones, none seen once only. Material: peripheral blood mononuclear cells. These receptor sequences come from a person aged 18-70 years in good health.

This clone was seen ten or more times. The observed sequence ends 3 residues before the CDR3 terminus, with the missing tail filled in from the germline J gene. The chain carries TRBV29-1 and TRBJ1-1; a possible D gene is TRBD1 (5 bases). Per the germline V gene, CDR1 is SQVTM and CDR2 is ANQGSEA. V lost 5 bases and J lost 5, with 18 bases in between. The CDR3 consists of 14 residues. The CDR3 here is CSVRPGPARTEAFF. CDR3 DNA (partial): TGCAGCGTTCGGCCAGGGCCCGCGAGAACTGAA.

In its sample, this clone was seen many times. The read comes to an end 3 residues before the CDR3 does, leaving the germline J gene to fill in the end. V is TRBV30 and J is TRBJ2-2; 9 bases match TRBD2. The CDR3 loop spans 13 amino acids. Germline CDR1 reads GTSNPN; CDR2 reads SVGIG (reference sequence). Unmatched junction bases numbered 5, after V lost 5 bases and J lost 7 bases. The part of the CDR3 DNA that was read is TGTGCCTGGTCGGGACTAGCCCACGGGGAG. As protein: CAWSGLAHGE. The whole CDR3 sequence is CAWSGLAHGELFF.

This clone was observed at least ten times. The read stops 3 residues short of the end of the CDR3; the missing end is completed from the germline J gene. The chain has TRBV19 and TRBJ2-1; D possibly corresponds to TRBD1 (6 bases). Germline V gives CDR1 LNHDA, CDR2 SQIVND (reference sequence). The CDR3 totals 16 residues. V was trimmed by 2 bases and J by 4 bases, leaving 15 bases between them. Here the CDR3 reads CASSIKGERAYNEQFF. The CDR3 bases that were read are TGTGCCAGTAGTATAAAGGGGGAGCGCGCGTACAATGAG.